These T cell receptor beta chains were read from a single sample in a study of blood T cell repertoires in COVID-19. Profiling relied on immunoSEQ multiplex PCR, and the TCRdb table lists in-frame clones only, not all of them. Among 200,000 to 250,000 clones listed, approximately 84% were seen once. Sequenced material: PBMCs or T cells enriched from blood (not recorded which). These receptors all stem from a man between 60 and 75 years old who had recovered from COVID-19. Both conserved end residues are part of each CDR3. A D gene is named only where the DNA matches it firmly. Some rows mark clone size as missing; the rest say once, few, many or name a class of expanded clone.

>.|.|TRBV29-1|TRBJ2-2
TGCAGCGTTATGACCGGGTCCACTCACACCGGGGAGCTGTTTTTT
CSVMTGSTHTGELFF
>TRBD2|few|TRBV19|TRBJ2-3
TGTGCCAGTTCAGGGACTAGCGGGGGCACAGATACGCAGTATTTT
CASSGTSGGTDTQYF
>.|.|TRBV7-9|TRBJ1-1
TGTGCCAGCAGCCCCCTGGCCCAGGTTGAAGCTTTCTTT
CASSPLAQVEAFF
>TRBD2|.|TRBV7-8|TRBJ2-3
TGTGCCAGCAGCTTTGGACTAGCGGGGGGTGCAGATACGCAGTATTTT
CASSFGLAGGADTQYF
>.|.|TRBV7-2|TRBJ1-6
TGTGCCAGCAGCTTATCAGGGCAGCAAAATTCACCCCTCCACTTT
CASSLSGQQNSPLHF
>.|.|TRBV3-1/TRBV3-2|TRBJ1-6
TGTGCCAGCAGCCTCGCGGCCACAGCGGGTTCACCCCTCCACTTT
CASSLAATAGSPLHF
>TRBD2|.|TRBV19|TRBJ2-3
TGTGCCAGTGGGGCGGGGGGCACAGATACGCAGTATTTT
CASGAGGTDTQYF
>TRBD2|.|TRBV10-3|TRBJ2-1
TGTGCCATCAGTGAGACTAGCGGGGGCCGGCATGAGCAGTTCTTC
CAISETSGGRHEQFF
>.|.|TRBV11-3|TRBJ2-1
TGTGCCAGCAGTCAGGCAAACTACAATGAGCAGTTCTTC
CASSQANYNEQFF
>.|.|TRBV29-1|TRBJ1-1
TGCAGCGGGCACCAGGGGGAAGCTTTCTTT
CSGHQGEAFF
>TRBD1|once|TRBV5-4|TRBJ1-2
TGTGCCAGCAGCCAGCCCGGGACAGGGGCCGTTAGGGGCTACACCTTC
CASSQPGTGAVRGYTF
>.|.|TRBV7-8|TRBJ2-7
TGTGCCAGCAGCTTAGTCGGCGGACCGTTCCTAGCCGAGCAGTACTTC
CASSLVGGPFLAEQYF
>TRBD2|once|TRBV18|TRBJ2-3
TGTGCCAGCTCACTAGCGGGGGCCAGCACAGATACGCAGTATTTT
CASSLAGASTDTQYF
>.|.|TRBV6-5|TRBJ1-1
TGTGCCACTTCTGGAGGGATGAACACTGAAGCTTTCTTT
CATSGGMNTEAFF
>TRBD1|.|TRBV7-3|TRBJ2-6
TGTGCCAGCAGCTTGGACAGGGGCCCTGGGGCCAACGTCCTGACTTTC
CASSLDRGPGANVLTF
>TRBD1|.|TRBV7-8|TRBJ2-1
TGTGCCAGCAGCTTAGAGGGTCAGGGGGCGATTTCAGTCCACAATGAGCAGTTCTTC
CASSLEGQGAISVHNEQFF
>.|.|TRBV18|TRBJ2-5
TGTGCCAGCTCGCCTACAGGGTTCGAGGAGACCCAGTACTTC
CASSPTGFEETQYF
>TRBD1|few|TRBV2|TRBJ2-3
TGTGCCAGCAGCTCCGGGACAGGGGGAACAGATACGCAGTATTTT
CASSSGTGGTDTQYF
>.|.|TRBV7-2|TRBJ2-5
TGTGCCAGCAGCTTAGGACAGCTAAAAGAGACCCAGTACTTC
CASSLGQLKETQYF
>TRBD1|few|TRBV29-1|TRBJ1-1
TGCAGCGTTACGGACAGGGCGGACACTGAAGCTTTCTTT
CSVTDRADTEAFF
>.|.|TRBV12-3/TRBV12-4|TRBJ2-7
TGTGCCAGCAGCCCCCGTGGTCAACAAGAGCAGTACTTC
CASSPRGQQEQYF
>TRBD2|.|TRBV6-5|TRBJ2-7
TGTGCCAGCAGGTCTGGGGAGGGAGGGGCCTACGAGCAGTACTTC
CASRSGEGGAYEQYF
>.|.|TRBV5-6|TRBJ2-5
TGTGCCAGCAGCCCCGGACAGCAAGAGACCCAGTACTTC
CASSPGQQETQYF
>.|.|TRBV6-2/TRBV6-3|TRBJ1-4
TGTGCCAGCAGTTACGGAGTTGAAAAACTGTTTTTT
CASSYGVEKLFF
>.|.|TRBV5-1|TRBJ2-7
TGCGCCAGTAGCCGACAGACCTCCTCCTACGAGCAGTACTTC
CASSRQTSSYEQYF
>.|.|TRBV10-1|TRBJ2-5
TGCGCCAGCAGTGCGGGACTCCAAGAGACCCAGTACTTC
CASSAGLQETQYF
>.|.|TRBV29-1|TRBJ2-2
TGCAGCGTTGGGAGCCCTGCCGGGGAGCTGTTTTTT
CSVGSPAGELFF
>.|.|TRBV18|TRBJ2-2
TGTGCCAGCTCACCAATGCTCGGACAGCATGCCGGGGAGCTGTTTTTT
CASSPMLGQHAGELFF
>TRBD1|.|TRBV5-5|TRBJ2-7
TGTGCCAGCAGCTTGGGGGGGACAGTGTACGAGCAGTACTTC
CASSLGGTVYEQYF
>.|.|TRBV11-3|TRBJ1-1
TGTGCCAGCAGCTTAATGGTAGATAACACTGAAGCTTTCTTT
CASSLMVDNTEAFF
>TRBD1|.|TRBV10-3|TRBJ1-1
TGTGCCATCAAGTCTAGGGGGCTCGCTGAAGCTTTCTTT
CAIKSRGLAEAFF
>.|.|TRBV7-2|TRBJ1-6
TGTGCCAGCAGCTTATCAGGACAGTTTAATTCACCCCTCCACTTT
CASSLSGQFNSPLHF
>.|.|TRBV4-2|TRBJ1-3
TGTGCCAGCAGCCAAGATAGGCCAGGGTTTGGAAACACCATATATTTT
CASSQDRPGFGNTIYF
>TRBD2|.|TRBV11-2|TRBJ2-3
TGTGCCAGCAGCCCACGACTAGCGGGGGGAAGCACAGATACGCAGTATTTT
CASSPRLAGGSTDTQYF
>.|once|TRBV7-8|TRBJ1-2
TGTGCCAGCAGCTTAGCCCCAGGGGCTATCTATGGCTACACCTTC
CASSLAPGAIYGYTF
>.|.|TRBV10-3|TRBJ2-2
TGTGCCATCAGTTCAGTCGGGGACACCGGGGAGCTGTTTTTT
CAISSVGDTGELFF
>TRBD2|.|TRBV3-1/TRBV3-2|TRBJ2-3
TGTGCCAGCAGCCAACGAGCGGGGATTACAGATACGCAGTATTTT
CASSQRAGITDTQYF
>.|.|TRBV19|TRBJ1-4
TGTGCCAGTAGTCCTTCGATGTCTCAGGGAGAAAAACTGTTTTTT
CASSPSMSQGEKLFF
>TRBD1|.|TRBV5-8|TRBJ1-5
TGTGCCAGCAGCATGGCACGTGGACAGGGGGCATTTTCGCCCCAGCATTTT
CASSMARGQGAFSPQHF
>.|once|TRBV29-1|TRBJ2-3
TGCAGCGTCGTCAGGGGGGCCACAGATACGCAGTATTTT
CSVVRGATDTQYF
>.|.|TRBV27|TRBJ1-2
TGTGCCAGCAGAAGGCAGGACAGCTATGGCTACACCTTC
CASRRQDSYGYTF
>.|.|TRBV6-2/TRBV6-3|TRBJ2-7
TGTGCCAGCAGTTACGGGGGAGGGGGCTACGAGCAGTACTTC
CASSYGGGGYEQYF
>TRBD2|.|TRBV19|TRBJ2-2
TGTGCCAGTATACAAGCGGGGGCGTTTGGAACCGGGGAGCTGTTTTTT
CASIQAGAFGTGELFF
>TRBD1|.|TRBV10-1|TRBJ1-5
TGCGCCAGCATTATGACAGGGGATGGCAATCAGCCCCAGCATTTT
CASIMTGDGNQPQHF
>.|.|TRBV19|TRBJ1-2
TGTGCCAGTAGTATAAGCGAAAGCTATGGCTACACCTTC
CASSISESYGYTF
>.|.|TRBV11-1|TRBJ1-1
TGTGCCAGCAGCTCCAGGGAGGTGGACACTGAAGCTTTCTTT
CASSSREVDTEAFF
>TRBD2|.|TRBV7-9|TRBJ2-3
TGTGCCAGCAGCTTACGAGCGCCTAGCGGGGGGGCCTTGGATACGCAGTATTTT
CASSLRAPSGGALDTQYF
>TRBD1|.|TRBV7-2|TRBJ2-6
TGTGCCAGCAGCTTAACAAAACAGGGGTCCGGGGCCAACGTCCTGACTTTC
CASSLTKQGSGANVLTF
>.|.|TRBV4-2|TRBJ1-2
TGTGCCAGCAGCCCAGAGCCGGACAGCGATCTCGAGGGCTACACCTTC
CASSPEPDSDLEGYTF
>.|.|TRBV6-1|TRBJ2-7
TGTGCCAGCAGTGAATCGGGGGAGGGGGCCTACGAGCAGTACTTC
CASSESGEGAYEQYF
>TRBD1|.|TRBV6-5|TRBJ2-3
TGTGCCAGCAGACCCGGACAGGCCAGGGTGGATACGCAGTATTTT
CASRPGQARVDTQYF
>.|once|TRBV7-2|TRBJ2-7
TGTGCCAGCAGCTTAAGGCCCAGGGAGGTTTCCTACGAGCAGTACTTC
CASSLRPREVSYEQYF